Each of the 2 T cell receptor beta chains below was sequenced from the same sample in a study of blood T cell repertoires in COVID-19 (dated by TCRdb to about 2020). Receptor amplification or capture employed the immunoSEQ multiplex PCR assay. As stored in TCRdb, this immuneACCESS dataset retains in-frame rearrangements with V and J assigned. A fraction of the clones does not appear; measured against another copy, unresolved V genes explain less than half of the discrepancy, and the remainder lacks a known reason. The sample includes some 150,000 clones, with about 85% observed a single time. The ten most abundant clones make up more than 0.85% of the sample. Sequencing was carried out using peripheral blood. The source is a man between 40 and 49 years old with acute or convalescent COVID-19.

The rearrangement joins TRBV3-1 (or the pseudogene TRBV3-2) to TRBJ1-2; no firm D call. Trimming left V 1 base short and J 1 base short, with 7 bases between. The CDR3 spans 14 residues. Germline lookup yields CDR1 LGHDT and CDR2 YNNKEL (reference sequence). CDR3 region: CASSQVEVNYGYTF. The CDR3 coding sequence is TGTGCCAGCAGCCAAGTGGAGGTTAACTATGGCTACACCTTC.

This sequence joins TRBV27 and TRBJ2-3; 7 positions agree with TRBD2. The CDR3 length is 16 residues. Germline values: CDR1 MNHEY, CDR2 SMNVEV (reference sequence). The V and J ends lost 3 bases and 4 bases, in that order; junction bases with no gene match: 10. Here the CDR3 DNA reads TGTGCCAGCAGTTTCCGGCCAGGGAGGGTCCCAGATACGCAGTATTTT. Translated, it gives CASSFRPGRVPDTQYF.